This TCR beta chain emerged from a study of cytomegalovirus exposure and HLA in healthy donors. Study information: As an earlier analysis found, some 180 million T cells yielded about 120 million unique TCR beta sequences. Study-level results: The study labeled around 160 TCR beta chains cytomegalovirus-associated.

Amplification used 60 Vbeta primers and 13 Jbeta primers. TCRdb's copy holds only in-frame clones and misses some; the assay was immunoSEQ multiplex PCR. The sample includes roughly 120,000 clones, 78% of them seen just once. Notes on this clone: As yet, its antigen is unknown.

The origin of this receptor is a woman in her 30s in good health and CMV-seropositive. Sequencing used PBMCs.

CDR3 region: CASSSDAREQYF. The CDR3 nucleotides read TGTGCCAGCAGCTCCGATGCGAGGGAGCAGTACTTC. The gene calls are TRBV7-2 and TRBJ2-7, with D uncertain. Per the germline V gene, CDR1 is SGHTA and CDR2 is FQGNSA. The CDR3 covers 12 residues. Trimming took 4 bases from V and 7 from J, leaving 11 bases between them.